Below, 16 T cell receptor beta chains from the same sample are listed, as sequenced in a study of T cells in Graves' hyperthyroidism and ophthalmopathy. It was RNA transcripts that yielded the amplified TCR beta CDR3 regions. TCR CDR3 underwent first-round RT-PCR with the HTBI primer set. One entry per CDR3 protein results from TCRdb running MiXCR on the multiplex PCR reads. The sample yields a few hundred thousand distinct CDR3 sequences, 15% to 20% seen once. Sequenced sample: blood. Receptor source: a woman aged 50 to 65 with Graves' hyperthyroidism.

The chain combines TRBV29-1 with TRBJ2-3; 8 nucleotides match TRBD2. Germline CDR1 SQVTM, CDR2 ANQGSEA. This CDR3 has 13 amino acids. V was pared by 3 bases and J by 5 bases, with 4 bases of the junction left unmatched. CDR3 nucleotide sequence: TGCAGCGTTGACGGGGGGGCCGTAGATACGCAGTATTTT. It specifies CSVDGGAVDTQYF.

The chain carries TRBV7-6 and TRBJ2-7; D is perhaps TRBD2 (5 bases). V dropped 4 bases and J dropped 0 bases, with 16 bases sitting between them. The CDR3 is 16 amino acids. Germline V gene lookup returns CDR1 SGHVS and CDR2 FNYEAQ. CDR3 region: CASSSTSRRASYEQYF. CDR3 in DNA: TGTGCCAGCAGCTCAACCTCTCGGCGGGCCTCCTACGAGCAGTACTTC.

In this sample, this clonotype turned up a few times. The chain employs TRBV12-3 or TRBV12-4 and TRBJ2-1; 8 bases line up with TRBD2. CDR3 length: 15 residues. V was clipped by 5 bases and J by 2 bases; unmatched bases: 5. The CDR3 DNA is TGTGCCAGCAGTCTCATAGCGGGGCCCTACAATGAGCAGTTCTTC. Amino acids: CASSLIAGPYNEQFF.

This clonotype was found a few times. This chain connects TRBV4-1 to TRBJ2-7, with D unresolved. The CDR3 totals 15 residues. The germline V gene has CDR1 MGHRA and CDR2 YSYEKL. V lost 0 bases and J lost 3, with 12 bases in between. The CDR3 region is CASSQESASIYEQYV. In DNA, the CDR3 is TGCGCCAGCAGCCAAGAGTCCGCATCGATCTACGAGCAGTACGTC.

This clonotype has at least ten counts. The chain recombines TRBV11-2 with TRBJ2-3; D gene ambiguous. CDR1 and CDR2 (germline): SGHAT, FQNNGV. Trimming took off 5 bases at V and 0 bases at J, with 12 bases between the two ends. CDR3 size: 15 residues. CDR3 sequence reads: CASSARVGSTDTQYF. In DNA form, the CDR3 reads TGTGCCAGCAGCGCAAGGGTGGGAAGCACAGATACGCAGTATTTT.

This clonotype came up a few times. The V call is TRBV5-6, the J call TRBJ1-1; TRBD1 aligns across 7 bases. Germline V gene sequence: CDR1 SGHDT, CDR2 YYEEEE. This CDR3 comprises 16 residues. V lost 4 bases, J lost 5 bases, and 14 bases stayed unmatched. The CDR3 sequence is CASSPGTAGWRTEAFF. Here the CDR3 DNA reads TGTGCCAGCAGCCCGGGGACAGCGGGGTGGAGGACTGAAGCTTTCTTT.

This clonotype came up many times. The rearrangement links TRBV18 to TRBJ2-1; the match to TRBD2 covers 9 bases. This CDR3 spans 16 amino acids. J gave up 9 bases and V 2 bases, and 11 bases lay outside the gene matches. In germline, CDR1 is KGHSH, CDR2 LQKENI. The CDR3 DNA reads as TGTGCCAGCTCACCAGGCAGCGGGGGGACCTACTCTGAGCAGTTCTTC. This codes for CASSPGSGGTYSEQFF.

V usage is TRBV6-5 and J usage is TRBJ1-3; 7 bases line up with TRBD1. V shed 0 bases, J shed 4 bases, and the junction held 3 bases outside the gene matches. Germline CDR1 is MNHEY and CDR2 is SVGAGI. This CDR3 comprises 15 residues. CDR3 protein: CASSYSQGYGNTIYF. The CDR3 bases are TGTGCCAGCAGTTACTCACAGGGGTACGGAAACACCATATATTTT.

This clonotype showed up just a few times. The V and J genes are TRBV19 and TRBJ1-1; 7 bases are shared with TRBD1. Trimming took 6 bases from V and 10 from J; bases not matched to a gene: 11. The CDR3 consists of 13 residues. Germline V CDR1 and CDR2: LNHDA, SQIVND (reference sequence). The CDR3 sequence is CASRSTGTAGAFF. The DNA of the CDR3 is TGTGCCAGTAGATCAACCGGGACAGCCGGAGCTTTCTTT.

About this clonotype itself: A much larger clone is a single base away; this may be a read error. The CDR3 region is CASNQMGEAFF. Written as DNA, the CDR3 is TGTGCCAGCAATCAAATGGGTGAAGCTTTCTTT. This sequence joins TRBV12-3 or TRBV12-4 and TRBJ1-1, with D hard to call. The CDR3 covers 11 residues. Trimming took off 7 bases at V and 7 bases at J, with 10 bases between the two ends.

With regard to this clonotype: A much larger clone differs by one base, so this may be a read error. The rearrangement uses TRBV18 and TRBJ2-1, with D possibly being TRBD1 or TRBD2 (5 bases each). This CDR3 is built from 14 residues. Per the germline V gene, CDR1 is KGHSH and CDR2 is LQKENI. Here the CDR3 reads CASPPPGPNNEQFF. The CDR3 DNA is TGTGCCAGCCCACCCCCGGGACCAAACAATGAGCAGTTCTTC.

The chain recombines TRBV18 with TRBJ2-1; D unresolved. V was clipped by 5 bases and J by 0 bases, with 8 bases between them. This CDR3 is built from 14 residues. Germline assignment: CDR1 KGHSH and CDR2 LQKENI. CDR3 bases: TGTGCCAGCTCAGAGACACGCTCCTACAATGAGCAGTTCTTC. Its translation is CASSETRSYNEQFF.

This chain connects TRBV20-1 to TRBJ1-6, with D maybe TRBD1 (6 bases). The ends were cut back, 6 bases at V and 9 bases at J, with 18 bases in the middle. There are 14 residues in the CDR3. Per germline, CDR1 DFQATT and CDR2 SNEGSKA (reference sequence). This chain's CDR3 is CSALLQGDSSPLHF. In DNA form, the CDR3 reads TGCAGTGCACTATTACAGGGAGATAGTTCACCCCTCCACTTT.

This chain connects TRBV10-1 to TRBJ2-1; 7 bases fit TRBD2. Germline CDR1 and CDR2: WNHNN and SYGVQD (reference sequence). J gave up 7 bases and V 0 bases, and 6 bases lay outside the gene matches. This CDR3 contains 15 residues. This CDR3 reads CASSESGGSSNEQFF. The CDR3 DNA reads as TGCGCCAGCAGTGAGTCTGGCGGGAGTTCGAATGAGCAGTTCTTC.

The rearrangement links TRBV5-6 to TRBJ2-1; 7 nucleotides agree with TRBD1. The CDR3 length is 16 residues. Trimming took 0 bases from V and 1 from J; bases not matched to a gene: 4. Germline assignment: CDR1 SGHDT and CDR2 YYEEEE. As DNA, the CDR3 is TGTGCCAGCAGCTTGGCCCGGGACAGTTCCTACAATGAGCAGTTCTTC. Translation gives CASSLARDSSYNEQFF. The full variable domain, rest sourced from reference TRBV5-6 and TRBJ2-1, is DAGVTQSPTHLIKTRGQQVTLRCSPKSGHDTVSWYQQALGQGPQFIFQYYEEEERQRGNFPDRFSGHQFPNYSSELNVNALLLGDSALYLCASSLARDSSYNEQFFGPGTRLTVL.

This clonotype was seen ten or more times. CDR3 protein: CSAPPPSGTSYNEQFF. As DNA, the CDR3 is TGCAGTGCCCCCCCTCCTAGCGGGACCAGCTACAATGAGCAGTTCTTC. This sequence joins TRBV20-1 and TRBJ2-1, with 9 bases identical to TRBD2. The CDR3 is 16 residues long. With V trimmed by 6 bases and J by 3 bases, 12 bases remained unmatched. Germline V gene lookup returns CDR1 DFQATT and CDR2 SNEGSKA (reference sequence).